The 32 T cell receptor beta chains in this list originate from one sample, sequenced in a study of PD-1 blockade in classical Hodgkin lymphoma. Time point defined: newly diagnosed, previously untreated cHL patient sample. Only in-frame clones appear in the TCRdb table, and some are missing; sequencing was by immunoSEQ multiplex PCR. Of several thousand clones listed, about four fifths are singletons. Sequencing was carried out using peripheral blood mononuclear cells (PBMCs). The receptors originated from a human donor with classical Hodgkin lymphoma.

The chain couples TRBV2 to TRBJ1-2, with a tentative D call TRBD1 (5 bases). The CDR3 sequence is 14 residues long. Germline lookup yields CDR1 SNHLY and CDR2 FYNNEI. Trimming shortened V by 3 bases and J by 0 bases, and 8 bases separated the two germline ends. The CDR3 spells CASSDQGANYGYTF. The DNA of the CDR3 is TGTGCCAGCAGTGACCAGGGAGCTAACTATGGCTACACCTTC.

V is TRBV10-3 and J is TRBJ1-2, with D perhaps TRBD1 (6 bases). The CDR3 has 15 amino acids. CDR1 and CDR2 (germline): ENHRY, SYGVKD. V lost 6 bases and J 0 bases, leaving 14 bases between the germline ends. Here the CDR3 reads CAISEQGYPNYGYTF. As DNA, the CDR3 is TGTGCCATCAGCGAACAGGGATATCCTAACTATGGCTACACCTTC.

This clone was seen a few times. The chain couples TRBV5-1 to TRBJ2-6; possibly TRBD2 for D (6 bases). Trimming shortened V by 1 base and J by 6 bases, and 17 bases separated the two germline ends. This CDR3 has 17 residues. Germline CDR1 and CDR2: SGHRS and YFSETQ. The CDR3 region is CASSLRDGSLLANVLTF. The CDR3 DNA reads as TGCGCCAGCAGCTTGCGGGACGGGAGCCTCCTGGCCAACGTCCTGACTTTC.

The V and J genes are TRBV18 and TRBJ2-2; D unclear. Germline lookup yields CDR1 KGHSH and CDR2 LQKENI. CDR3 length equals 15 residues. V dropped 4 bases and J dropped 4 bases, with 13 bases sitting between them. CDR3 sequence reads: CASSLGYGLTGELFF. The CDR3 DNA is TGTGCCAGCTCACTAGGGTACGGGCTCACCGGGGAGCTGTTTTTT. Using reference TRBV18 and TRBJ2-2 for the parts outside the CDR3, the full variable domain is NAGVMQNPRHLVRRRGQEARLRCSPMKGHSHVYWYRQLPEEGLKFMVYLQKENIIDESGMPKERFSAEFPKEGPSILRIQQVVRGDSAAYFCASSLGYGLTGELFFGEGSRLTVL.

CDR3 residues: CASSLDSLENYGYTF. The CDR3 coding sequence is TGTGCCAGCAGCTTAGACAGTTTAGAGAACTATGGCTACACCTTC. This chain connects TRBV5-4 to TRBJ1-2, with a tentative D call TRBD1 (5 bases). The CDR3 is 15 residues long. V was clipped by 2 bases and J by 2 bases, with 13 bases between them. Per the germline V gene, CDR1 is SGHNT and CDR2 is YYREEE (reference sequence).

The rearrangement uses TRBV9 and TRBJ2-3; D unclear. The CDR3 extends over 12 amino acids. Trimming left V 0 bases short and J 5 bases short, with 4 bases between. Per germline, CDR1 SGDLS and CDR2 YYNGEE. CDR3 coding DNA: TGTGCCAGCAGCGTAGATCAAGATACGCAGTATTTT. Translating gives CASSVDQDTQYF. Together with reference TRBV9 and TRBJ2-3, the CDR3 gives the full variable domain: DSGVTQTPKHLITATGQRVTLRCSPRSGDLSVYWYQQSLDQGLQFLIQYYNGEERAKGNILERFSAQQFPDLHSELNLSSLELGDSALYFCASSVDQDTQYFGPGTRLTVL.

The V gene is TRBV6-5, the J gene TRBJ1-2; 7 positions match TRBD1. V gave up 5 bases and J gave up 13 bases; unmatched junction bases: 16. The CDR3 is 14 amino acids. Germline-derived CDR1 and CDR2 are MNHEY and SVGAGI. The chain's CDR3 is CASSDLRDSGRVTF. DNA for the CDR3: TGTGCCAGCAGTGACCTCCGGGACAGTGGTCGAGTCACCTTC.

On this clone itself: At the DNA level, this CDR3 is encoded by other sequences in the same sample as well. The chain employs TRBV18 and TRBJ2-7; D may be TRBD1 (5 bases). Trimming shortened V by 3 bases and J by 0 bases, and 9 bases separated the two germline ends. Germline loops: CDR1 KGHSH, CDR2 LQKENI. CDR3 length: 14 residues. CDR3 bases: TGTGCCAGCTCACCCGACAGTTCCTCCTACGAGCAGTACTTC. This encodes CASSPDSSSYEQYF. Using reference TRBV18 and TRBJ2-7 for the parts outside the CDR3, the full variable domain is NAGVMQNPRHLVRRRGQEARLRCSPMKGHSHVYWYRQLPEEGLKFMVYLQKENIIDESGMPKERFSAEFPKEGPSILRIQQVVRGDSAAYFCASSPDSSSYEQYFGPGTRLTVT.

The rearrangement joins TRBV7-8 to TRBJ1-5; weak D call: TRBD1 (6 bases). This CDR3 has 13 amino acids. V was cut by 5 bases and J by 7 bases, with 12 bases left in between. Germline lookup yields CDR1 SGHVS and CDR2 FQNEAQ. CDR3 sequence reads: CASSRGRGQPQHF. The CDR3 region has the DNA TGTGCCAGCAGCCGGGGCAGGGGACAGCCCCAGCATTTT. Looking up the rest from reference TRBV7-8 and TRBJ1-5 gives the full variable domain: GAGVSQSPRYKVAKRGQDVALRCDPISGHVSLFWYQQALGQGPEFLTYFQNEAQLDKSGLPSDRFFAERPEGSVSTLKIQRTQQEDSAVYLCASSRGRGQPQHFGDGTRLSIL.

This sequence joins TRBV7-2 and TRBJ2-2, with 11 bases that match TRBD2. Trimming cost V 0 bases and J 3 bases; bases outside gene matches: 9. Per the germline V gene, CDR1 is SGHTA and CDR2 is FQGNSA. This CDR3 region has 19 residues. CDR3 region: CASSLAPSGTSGYTGELFF. The CDR3 DNA sequence: TGTGCCAGCAGCTTAGCCCCCTCCGGGACTAGCGGTTACACCGGGGAGCTGTTTTTT.

The V call is TRBV4-1, the J call TRBJ2-2, with unresolved D. V gave up 0 bases and J gave up 6 bases, with 14 bases separating them. The CDR3 covers 16 residues. CDR1 is MGHRA, CDR2 YSYEKL, per germline. The CDR3 here is CASSQEAGLGSGELFF. DNA of the CDR3: TGCGCCAGCAGCCAAGAGGCCGGATTAGGGTCCGGGGAGCTGTTTTTT.

The chain employs TRBV2 and TRBJ2-5, with D unresolved. The ends were cut back, 4 bases at V and 4 bases at J, with 10 bases in the middle. The CDR3 covers 13 residues. Germline V gene sequence: CDR1 SNHLY, CDR2 FYNNEI. CDR3 bases: TGTGCCAGCAGTGTTTTCGGACCAGAGACCCAGTACTTC. Its protein product is CASSVFGPETQYF.

The chain couples TRBV4-1 to TRBJ2-3, with 10 bases fitting TRBD1. J gave up 0 bases and V 5 bases, and 5 bases lay outside the gene matches. Germline V CDR1 and CDR2: MGHRA, YSYEKL. This CDR3 region has 16 residues. The CDR3 bases are TGCGCCAGCAGCTTACGGACAGGGGGAAGCACAGATACGCAGTATTTT. Its protein product is CASSLRTGGSTDTQYF.

This chain links TRBV2 with TRBJ2-4; possibly TRBD2 for D (7 bases). Trimming took 7 bases from V and 7 from J, leaving 17 bases between them. This CDR3 is built from 14 residues. Germline CDR1 and CDR2: SNHLY and FYNNEI. The CDR3 DNA reads as TGTGCCAGCAAGGCAGGGGCGGGAGAGAACATTCAGTACTTC. The encoded protein is CASKAGAGENIQYF.

The chain joins TRBV18 to TRBJ2-3; D gene unclear. Deletions cut 2 bases from V and 4 bases from J, with 13 bases between. The CDR3 runs to 15 residues. The germline CDR1 and CDR2 sequences are KGHSH and LQKENI. The CDR3 here is CASSPKGTGSDTQYF. The CDR3 coding sequence is TGTGCCAGCTCACCAAAGGGAACTGGATCAGATACGCAGTATTTT.

The chain employs TRBV16 and TRBJ1-1; 8 bases are a match to TRBD1. This CDR3 is 16 amino acids long. With V trimmed by 1 base and J by 8 bases, 12 bases remained unmatched. Germline assignment: CDR1 KGHSY and CDR2 FQNENV. In nucleotides, the CDR3 is TGTGCCAGCAGCCAATTAGGGGACAGGACTATACGGGAAGCTTTCTTT. This encodes CASSQLGDRTIREAFF.

The V call is TRBV15, the J call TRBJ2-3, with D maybe TRBD2 (5 bases). Germline V CDR1 and CDR2: LNHNV, YYDKDF (reference sequence). Trimming removed 5 bases at V and 0 bases at J, with 12 bases between. CDR3 length equals 15 residues. The DNA for the CDR3 is TGTGCCACCAGCCTAGGACGGGGAAGCACAGATACGCAGTATTTT. Translation: CATSLGRGSTDTQYF.

This rearrangement joins TRBV2 to TRBJ2-7; 8 bases map to TRBD1. CDR1 SNHLY and CDR2 FYNNEI come from the germline V gene. This CDR3 has 14 residues. V dropped 4 bases and J dropped 4; count of bases not matched to a gene: 6. The CDR3 spells CASSARTGSYEQYF. The CDR3 region has the DNA TGTGCCAGCAGTGCGAGGACAGGGTCGTACGAGCAGTACTTC.

This rearrangement joins TRBV2 to TRBJ2-5, with D hard to call. The CDR3 contains 13 residues. Between the trimmed V and J ends, which lost 7 bases and 5 bases, there was a span of 14 bases. From germline, CDR1 is SNHLY and CDR2 FYNNEI. The CDR3 DNA reads TGTGCCAGCACCGTGGAATCTGGGGAGACCCAGTACTTC. This translates into CASTVESGETQYF.

J is TRBJ2-2 and V is TRBV7-6, with 7 bases that match TRBD1. Germline lookup yields CDR1 SGHVS and CDR2 FNYEAQ. After removal of 2 bases from V and 5 bases from J, the junction contained 2 bases not matched to a gene. This CDR3 region has 14 residues. The CDR3 DNA is TGTGCCAGCAGCTTACGCAGGGGGACCGGGGAGCTGTTTTTT. Its protein product is CASSLRRGTGELFF.

J is TRBJ1-3 and V is TRBV7-9; D is uncertain. The CDR3 has 11 amino acids. V was shortened by 6 bases and J by 4 bases, with 4 bases between the two germline ends. Germline V gene sequence: CDR1 SEHNR, CDR2 FQNEAQ (reference sequence). In DNA form, the CDR3 reads TGTGCCAGCAGAGACGGAAACACCATATATTTT. Amino acids: CASRDGNTIYF.

The chain has TRBV12-1 and TRBJ2-7; TRBD2 reflects the table's D call only, with no check against the DNA. TRBV12-1 is a listed pseudogene. CDR3 size: 15 residues. In DNA, the CDR3 is TGTGCCAGCAGCTTTAGCGGCCCGACCTCCTACGAGCAGTACTTC. Its protein product is CASSFSGPTSYEQYF.

The rearrangement uses TRBV7-2 and TRBJ2-4, with 9 bases identical to TRBD1. The trim removed 4 bases at V and 10 bases at J, leaving 5 bases unmatched. Germline CDR1 is SGHTA and CDR2 is FQGNSA. CDR3 size: 13 residues. CDR3 sequence (DNA): TGTGCCAGCAGCTCGAGACAGGGGGGGATTCAGTACTTC. Encoded protein: CASSSRQGGIQYF.

The rearrangement joins TRBV6-5 to TRBJ1-1, with D unclear. The CDR3 length is 14 residues. V lost 6 bases and J lost 4, with 15 bases in between. CDR1 and CDR2 (germline): MNHEY, SVGAGI. The DNA for the CDR3 is TGTGCCAGCAGAGCCACGAGGGTCGGCACTGAAGCTTTCTTT. It translates to CASRATRVGTEAFF.

This chain connects TRBV6-1 to TRBJ2-4; TRBD1 matches 10 bases. The length of the CDR3 is 16 residues. Trimming took 1 base from V and 6 from J; bases not matched to a gene: 6. CDR1 and CDR2 from the germline V gene are MNHNS and SASEGT. The CDR3 loop reads CASSEEDGQGGNIQYF. CDR3 sequence (DNA): TGTGCCAGCAGTGAAGAAGATGGACAGGGGGGAAACATTCAGTACTTC.

The chain employs TRBV19 and TRBJ2-1; D is uncertain. The CDR3 runs 13 residues. Trimming took off 9 bases at V and 4 bases at J, with 13 bases between the two ends. The germline V gene encodes CDR1 LNHDA and CDR2 SQIVND (reference sequence). The CDR3 DNA is TGTGCCAGCCAGATGAAAGAGTACAATGAGCAGTTCTTC. It is translated as CASQMKEYNEQFF.

This sequence joins TRBV10-3 and TRBJ2-1, with 9 bases identical to TRBD1. Trimming took 2 bases from V and 3 from J; bases not matched to a gene: 5. CDR3 length equals 16 residues. Germline V lookup: CDR1 ENHRY, CDR2 SYGVKD. The CDR3 spells CAISEGGQGRYNEQFF. The CDR3 coding sequence is TGTGCCATCAGTGAGGGGGGACAGGGACGCTACAATGAGCAGTTCTTC.

This chain links TRBV2 with TRBJ2-5, with D possibly TRBD2 on 6 matching bases. This CDR3 has 14 residues. The V end was cut by 0 bases, the J end by 4 bases, with 9 bases between. Germline V gene lookup returns CDR1 SNHLY and CDR2 FYNNEI. The CDR3 loop is CASSEASRGETQYF. CDR3 coding DNA: TGTGCCAGCAGTGAAGCTTCGCGGGGAGAGACCCAGTACTTC.

V and J are TRBV6-1 and TRBJ2-5, with D unclear. V lost 1 base to trimming and J lost 5 bases, with 11 bases between them. CDR1 is MNHNS and CDR2 is SASEGT in the germline V gene. The CDR3 extends over 14 amino acids. The CDR3 nucleotides are TGTGCCAGCAGTGAAGAGGCTATGTCGGAGACCCAGTACTTC. It encodes CASSEEAMSETQYF.

This clone has just one count. The J gene is TRBJ2-1, the V gene TRBV6-5; D may be TRBD1 or TRBD2 (5 bases each). The CDR3 spans 15 residues. The germline V gene has CDR1 MNHEY and CDR2 SVGAGI. The V and J ends lost 6 bases and 9 bases respectively, with 21 bases between them. CDR3 region: CASRKGTLGNSEQFF. The DNA of the CDR3 is TGTGCCAGCAGAAAAGGGACGTTAGGCAATAGTGAGCAGTTCTTC.

The chain uses TRBV4-2 and TRBJ1-1; D unresolved. The CDR3 contains 15 residues. Trimming cost V 0 bases and J 0 bases, with 8 bases left between them. Germline CDR1 is LGHNA and CDR2 is YNFKEQ. CDR3 sequence: CASSQESFMNTEAFF. The CDR3 DNA reads as TGTGCCAGCAGCCAAGAGAGTTTCATGAACACTGAAGCTTTCTTT.

This clone was seen a single time. V gene TRBV4-1 combines with J gene TRBJ1-5; D gene uncertain. Germline-derived CDR1 and CDR2 are MGHRA and YSYEKL. Deletions cut 4 bases from V and 1 base from J, with 8 bases between. The CDR3 is 14 residues long. Here the CDR3 DNA reads TGCGCCAGCAGCCTGACGGGGAGCAATCAGCCCCAGCATTTT. This translates into CASSLTGSNQPQHF.